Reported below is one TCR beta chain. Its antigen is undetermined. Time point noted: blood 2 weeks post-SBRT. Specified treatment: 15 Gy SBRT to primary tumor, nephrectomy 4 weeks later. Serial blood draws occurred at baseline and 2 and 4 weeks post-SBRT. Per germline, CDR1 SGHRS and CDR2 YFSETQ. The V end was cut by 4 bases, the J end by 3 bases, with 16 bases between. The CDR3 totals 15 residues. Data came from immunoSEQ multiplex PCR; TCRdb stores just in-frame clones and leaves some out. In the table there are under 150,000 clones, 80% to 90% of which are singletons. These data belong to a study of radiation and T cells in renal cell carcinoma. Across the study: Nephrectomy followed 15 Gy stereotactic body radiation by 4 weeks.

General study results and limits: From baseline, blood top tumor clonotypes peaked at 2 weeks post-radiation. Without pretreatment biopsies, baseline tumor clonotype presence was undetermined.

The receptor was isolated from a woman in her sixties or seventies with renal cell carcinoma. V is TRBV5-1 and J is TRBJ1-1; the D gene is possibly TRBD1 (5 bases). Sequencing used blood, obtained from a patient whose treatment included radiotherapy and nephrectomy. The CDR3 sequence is CASSGGPWGDTEAFF. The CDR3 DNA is TGCGCCAGCAGCGGTGGACCGTGGGGGGACACTGAAGCTTTCTTT.